This T cell receptor beta chain was recovered during a study of cytomegalovirus exposure and HLA in healthy donors (dated by TCRdb to 2016 to 2017). About the investigation overall: An earlier analysis of approximately 640 of the donors reported 276 Gb of sequence data and around 120 million unique TCR beta sequences from 150 million to 200 million T cells. Among the roughly 400 genotyped donors, 75% to 90% belonged to the genetic ancestry cluster associated with self-reported Caucasian donors. All discovery cohort repertoires had been generated using a single sequencing platform. A later genetic analysis took genome-wide SNP genotypes for about three fifths of the roughly 670 donors and used that subset as a discovery cohort. The study used immunosequencing to profile the T cell repertoires of 670 or so subjects and linked those repertoires to cytomegalovirus serostatus. The study combined high-throughput TCR immunosequencing, statistical association of individual TCRs with disease status, and machine learning to predict cytomegalovirus infection status. On average, roughly 240,000 unique TCR beta nucleotide sequences were sequenced per donor among 300 to 500 genotyped donors of the cohort, with 15% to 20% of those sequences being non-productive. About 5 DR-DQ haplotypes were handled as single units for association and clustering, since linkage in the cohort was strong. The later analysis used no new phenotypic data to find candidate immune exposures, relying instead on TCR beta sequences and their occurrence across donors. Typing coverage differed by locus: A, B, C, DRB1 and DQB1 were typed in about 629-640 donors, DQA1 in roughly 500, DPA1 in around 580, and DPB1 in roughly 470. An early release that covered about 640 HLA-typed donors contained 300 to 350 gigabases of sequencing data and about 93 million unique TCR sequences. In addition to the first cohort of 666 subjects, a separate validation cohort of approximately 130 different subjects was used. A later analysis re-examined previously published TCR beta repertoires from about 700 donors and added high-resolution HLA genotyping to investigate patterns of TCR occurrence. Both class I and class II loci were covered by HLA typing, at four-digit resolution. An earlier analysis of roughly 580 of the donors used high-throughput TCR beta sequencing to judge whether each TCR beta V gene segment behaved as functional or pseudogenic. Donor age, sex, ethnicity and CMV serostatus were compiled together with the repertoire data. The study aimed to test whether cataloging public T cell receptors could reveal signatures of past pathogen exposure. Points the paper makes about the study in general: A later analysis found that TCR association rates varied across HLA loci, with DRB1 alleles showing the most associated TCRs and HLA-C alleles the fewest. Because the 87-base-pair reads could not distinguish some IMGT-functional V segments, including TRBV6-2 and TRBV6-3, those segments were excluded. Because counts were too low, about 18 rarely observed V segments, including chromosome 9 orphons, were left out of the earlier analysis of about 500 of the donors. In this cohort, only TCR beta chains were sequenced, and detectable features were limited by the absence of alpha or paired-chain data. Correlated functional status among segregating V segments might be attributable to linkage disequilibrium, but an unknown experimental factor could not be ruled out. V-gene and J-gene trimming of TCR beta chains was associated with a missense DCLRE1C variant in a later genetic analysis, and the association was replicated in an independent cohort. CMV serostatus was the only immune exposure information available for the cohort. A later analysis associated 16,951 TCR beta sequences with specific HLA alleles at a false discovery rate of 0.05. Most CMV-associated TCR beta chains appeared to be HLA-restricted in a later analysis, and the HLA associations seemed to be driven largely by CMV exposure. It was suggested by the authors that the approach could potentially be generalized to other disease states and immunological phenotypes. A total of 150 or so TCR beta chains were listed by the study as associated with cytomegalovirus. Most TCR sequences were observed very rarely across donors, whereas some public TCRs were present in many individuals. In both the original and validation cohorts, the classifier was reported to diagnose cytomegalovirus status with high specificity and sensitivity. A later analysis reported that several top co-occurrence clusters appeared linked to parvovirus B19, influenza, CMV and Epstein-Barr virus. Because HLA typing was missing for some donors at each locus, association tests included only the typed subset. Sequencing depth was assumed to be roughly uniform across donors in the presence/absence analyses, though that assumption may not hold. Assigning TCR associations to individual alleles was difficult when HLA alleles, especially DR and DQ, strongly co-occurred. A cluster of highly shared sequence variants was judged likely to represent a technical artifact of the sequencing pipeline. In a later analysis, HLA-associated TCR beta chains showed more clonal expansion and lower generation probabilities than non-associated chains that were equally common. A few of the identified cytomegalovirus-associated TCR beta chains were confirmed in vitro to be specific for cytomegalovirus antigens. Broadly in line with IMGT annotations, most TCR beta V segments showed up in productive rearrangements about 90% or about 30% of the time in an earlier analysis of around 550 of the donors. A further reported finding was that TCR beta sequences accurately predicted the HLA-A and HLA-B alleles for most subjects in the first cohort. A later genetic analysis reported fewer N-insertions in productive TCRs among donors in an Asian-associated ancestry cluster than the approximately 670-donor mean.

The cohort comprised hundreds of healthy bone marrow donors. All cohort members were sampled while nominally healthy, although unrecorded immune exposures were likely present. The donor tested CMV seronegative, placing the donor among the approximately 360 seronegative members of the cohort. Every donor gave a peripheral blood sample, and the peripheral blood mononuclear cells from that sample were used for TCR beta sequencing. The Qiagen DNeasy Blood Extraction Kit was used to extract genomic DNA from the blood cell samples. The library came from the immunoSEQ multiplex PCR assay. The multiplex PCR relied on a mix of 60 forward primers for TCR Vbeta segments and 13 reverse primers for TCR Jbeta segments. The CDR3 region of rearranged TCR beta genes was amplified from genomic DNA with a multiplex PCR assay. The amplified TCR beta libraries were sequenced on the Illumina HiSeq System as 87-base-pair reads. Turning to the authors' computational methods: A later analysis tallied 80 million to 95 million unique TCR beta chains across the 660 or so repertoires, and around 9.9 million of those chains were shared by two or more donors. A nearest-neighbor algorithm error-corrected the raw reads and collapsed the reads into unique sequences, merging closely related sequences to remove PCR and sequencing errors. Alignment of CDR3 sequences to IMGT reference sequences was used to assign V, D and J gene segments. Each retained sequence needed at least a six-nucleotide match to both a V gene segment and a J gene segment. A rearrangement counted as productive if the CDR3 had no stop codons and remained in frame with V and J, and every other rearrangement counted as non-productive. CDR3 was defined according to IMGT convention as the region running from the second conserved V-encoded cysteine to the conserved J-encoded phenylalanine. In an earlier analysis of just under 600 of the donors, sequences lacking an unambiguous match to a single V gene segment were excluded. An earlier analysis of 500 to 600 of the donors classified V segments as functional when productive rearrangements were above 56.7% and as segregating when the standard deviation between donors was above 5%. A statistical classification framework was built for diagnosing cytomegalovirus status from the catalog of TCR beta chain sequences. V and J gene assignment, in a later analysis, came from comparing TCR nucleotide sequences with IMGT/GENE-DB human TR gene sequences. In a later analysis, CDR3 sequences and most-parsimonious VDJ recombination scenarios were assigned using the TCRdist pipeline. In a later analysis, each TCR beta chain was defined by its CDR3 amino acid sequence together with its V-gene family, and reads without a unique V-gene family were excluded. A later analysis removed 600 or so highly shared, low-generation-probability nucleotide sequences to deal with suspected cross-contamination and a sequencing artifact. In a later analysis, a clonal expansion index was calculated for each public chain from normalized within-repertoire ranks of inferred template counts. In a later analysis, generation probabilities were computed with a VDJ recombination model fitted to out-of-frame rearrangements, and the resulting probabilities were checked against IGoR. A later analysis scored TCR-TCR, TCR-HLA and TCR-CMV co-occurrence with hypergeometric tests, applying a repertoire-size bias correction to TCR pairs. A later analysis estimated false discovery rates by permuting HLA or CMV assignments 20 times. In a later analysis, co-occurring TCRs were grouped using DBSCAN, and TCRdist sequence similarity was added for clustering within HLA-allele-positive subsets. Co-occurrence clustering excluded repertoires with fewer than 30,000 or more than 120,000 public chains, plus five with anomalous nucleotide sharing. TCRdb stores this immuneACCESS table with in-frame sequences only. Part of the clones is absent; in the studies checked, under half of the shortfall reflects unresolved V genes, and no reason is known for the rest. V, J and clone size derive from that table, while D and trimming were established from the DNA sequence. The sample has tens of thousands of clones on record, around four fifths of them singletons. The top ten clones comprise 3% to 3.5% of the sample.

Regarding this clone: Its target antigen remains unknown. Within one base of it there is no much larger clone, and no base qualities were kept.

CDR1 and CDR2 (LNHDA, SQIVND) derive from the germline V gene (reference sequence). Deletion took 4 bases off V and 4 bases off J, with a span of 13 bases between the germline ends. From cysteine to phenylalanine, the CDR3 is 14 amino acids long. Only the CDR3 DNA stays, 42 bases, in frame from base 1. This chain is built from TRBV19 and TRBJ1-1, with TRBD1 tentatively as D gene (5 bases match). The sample consisted of PBMCs. This TCR was recovered from a middle-aged woman in good health and CMV-seronegative. The CDR3 amino acid sequence is: CASSRGGEGTEAFF. The sequenced DNA: TGTGCCAGTAGTAGGGGGGGAGAGGGCACTGAAGCTTTCTTT.